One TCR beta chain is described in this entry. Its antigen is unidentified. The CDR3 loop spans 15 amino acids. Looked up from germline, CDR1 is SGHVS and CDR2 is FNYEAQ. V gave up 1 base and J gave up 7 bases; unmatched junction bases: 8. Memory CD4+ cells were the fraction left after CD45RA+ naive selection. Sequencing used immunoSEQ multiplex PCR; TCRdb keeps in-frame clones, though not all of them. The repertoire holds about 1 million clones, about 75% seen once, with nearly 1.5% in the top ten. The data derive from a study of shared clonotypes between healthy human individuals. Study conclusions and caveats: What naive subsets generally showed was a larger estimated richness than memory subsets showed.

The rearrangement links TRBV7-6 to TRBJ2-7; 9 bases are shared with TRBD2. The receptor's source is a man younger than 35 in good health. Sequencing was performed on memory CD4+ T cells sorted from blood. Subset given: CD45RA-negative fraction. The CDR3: CASSLDETSGREQYF. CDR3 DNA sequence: TGTGCCAGCAGCTTAGACGAGACTAGCGGCCGAGAGCAGTACTTC.